The source of this T cell receptor beta chain is a study of blood T cell repertoires in COVID-19. In the study overall: COVID-19 samples, acute and convalescent, were from the United States, Italy and Spain. The cDNA or gDNA used as material had been derived from T cells, B-cell-depleted T cells, or PBMCs.

Sequenced by immunoSEQ multiplex PCR; TCRdb stores in-frame clones only, minus some. In the table there are 200,000 to 300,000 clones, about 89% of which are singletons. Participants were aged about 18 to 100 years, lived in roughly 23 US areas, and enrolled virtually. Donors in Cohort 3 counted as recovered after two negative PCRs, clearance, or symptom resolution. The clonotype was recovered from a middle-aged man who had recovered from COVID-19. Sequenced sample: PBMCs or T cells enriched from blood (not recorded which).

The DNA for the CDR3 is TGTGCCAGCAGCTTAGTCCGGCAGGCGAGTGACGGGGAGCTGTTTTTT. Translating it yields CASSLVRQASDGELFF. The chain couples TRBV11-3 to TRBJ2-2; unclear D gene. The CDR3 has 16 amino acids. Trimming took off 1 base at V and 7 bases at J, with 16 bases between the two ends. Germline V gene sequence: CDR1 SGHNT, CDR2 YENEEA.